The present T cell receptor beta chain was sequenced within a study of blood T cell repertoires in COVID-19. Individuals aged roughly 18 to 95 years were recruited from some 26 US areas. In the source study's methods: Amplifying reference gene primers gave estimates of nucleated cell counts. This table comes from immunoSEQ multiplex PCR, and its TCRdb copy is limited to in-frame clones, with some not included. The DNA was the basis for D and trimming; V, J and clone size are from that table. The table has 250,000 to 300,000 clones, under 90% seen once; the top ten hold 2.5% to 3.5%. The CDR3 runs 15 residues. Germline CDR1 is MGHRA and CDR2 is YSYEKL. V gave up 2 bases and J gave up 5 bases; unmatched junction bases: 6.

This sequence originates from a woman aged 45 to 65 who had been exposed to COVID-19. The sequenced material came from PBMCs or T cells enriched from blood (not recorded which). J is TRBJ2-5 and V is TRBV4-1, with 9 bases aligning to TRBD2. The CDR3, as DNA: TGCGCCAGCAGCCAAACCGGACTAGCGCTGGAGACCCAGTACTTC. Encoded protein: CASSQTGLALETQYF.